This T cell receptor (beta chain) is drawn from a study of prognosis after radiotherapy for stage I lung cancer. Multiplex PCR, run in two rounds, amplified TCR beta CDR3 from genomic DNA. TRBV and TRBJ genes each had their own specific primers in first-round PCR. TCRdb passed the multiplex PCR reads through MiXCR, listing each CDR3 protein once. Among 26,000 or so distinct CDR3 sequences listed, about 30% were seen once. This clonotype was seen just once. Losses at the gene ends were 3 bases for V and 6 bases for J; bases not matched to a gene: 16. Germline CDR1 is MDHEN and CDR2 is SYDVKM. The CDR3 contains 17 residues.

This chain joins TRBV28 and TRBJ1-2; 7 nucleotides line up with TRBD1. This specimen consisted of PBMCs, obtained before or after stereotactic body radiation therapy (not recorded which). This sequence was found in a donor aged 50 or older with non-small cell lung cancer. The CDR3 region has the DNA TGTGCCAGCAGTTTGTCCCCCCGTCGCAGACAGGGTCATGGCTACACCTTC. Protein sequence: CASSLSPRRRQGHGYTF.